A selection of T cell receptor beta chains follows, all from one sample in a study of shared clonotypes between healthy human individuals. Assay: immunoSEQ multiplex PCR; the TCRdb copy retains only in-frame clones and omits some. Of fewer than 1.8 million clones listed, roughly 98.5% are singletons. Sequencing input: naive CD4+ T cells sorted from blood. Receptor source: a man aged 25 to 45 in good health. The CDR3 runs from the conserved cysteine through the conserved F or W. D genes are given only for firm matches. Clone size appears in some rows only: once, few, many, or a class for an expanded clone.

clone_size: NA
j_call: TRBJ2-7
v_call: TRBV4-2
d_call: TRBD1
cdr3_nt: TGTGCCAGCAGCCTACCAGGGGGCTACGAGCAGTACTTC
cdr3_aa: CASSLPGGYEQYF

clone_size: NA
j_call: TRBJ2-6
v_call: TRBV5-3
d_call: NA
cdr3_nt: TGTGCCAGAAGCCCAGGGGCCGGGGCCAACGTCCTGACTTTC
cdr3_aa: CARSPGAGANVLTF

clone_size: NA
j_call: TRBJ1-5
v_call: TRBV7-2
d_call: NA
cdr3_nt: TGTGCCAGCAGCTTTAGAGGCCATCAGCCCCAGCATTTT
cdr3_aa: CASSFRGHQPQHF

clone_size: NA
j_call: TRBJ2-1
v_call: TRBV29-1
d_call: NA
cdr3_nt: TGCAGCGTTGAAGATCCCCGGGGGATTTACAATGAGCAGTTCTTC
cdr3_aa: CSVEDPRGIYNEQFF

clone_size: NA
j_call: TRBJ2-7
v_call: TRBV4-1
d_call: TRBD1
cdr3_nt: TGCGCCAGCAGCCGACAGGGTGACTCCTACGAGCAGTACTTC
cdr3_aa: CASSRQGDSYEQYF

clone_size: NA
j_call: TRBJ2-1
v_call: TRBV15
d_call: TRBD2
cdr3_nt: TGTGCCACCAGCAGAGCACTCCCTAGCGGGACCTACAATGAGCAGTTCTTC
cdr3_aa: CATSRALPSGTYNEQFF

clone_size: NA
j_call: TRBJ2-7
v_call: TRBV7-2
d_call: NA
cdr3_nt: TGTGCCAGCAGCTTAGTCGGGAAGCCCGAGCAGTACTTC
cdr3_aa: CASSLVGKPEQYF

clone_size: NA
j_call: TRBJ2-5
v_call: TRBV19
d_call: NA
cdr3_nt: TGTGCCAGTAGTAAAACAGTCGGGACCCAGTACTTC
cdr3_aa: CASSKTVGTQYF

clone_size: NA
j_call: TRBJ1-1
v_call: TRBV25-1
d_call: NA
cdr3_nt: TGTGCCAGCAGTGCAGATACAGGAAGACCTGAAGCTTTCTTT
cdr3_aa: CASSADTGRPEAFF

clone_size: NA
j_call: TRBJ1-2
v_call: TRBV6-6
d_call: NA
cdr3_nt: TGTGCCAGCAGTTACGAGGGATCTGGGGGCTACACCTTC
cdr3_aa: CASSYEGSGGYTF

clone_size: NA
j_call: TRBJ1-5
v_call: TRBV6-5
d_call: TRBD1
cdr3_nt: TGTGCCAGCAAGAACCCCGGGACAGGGGCGCCCCAGCATTTT
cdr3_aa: CASKNPGTGAPQHF

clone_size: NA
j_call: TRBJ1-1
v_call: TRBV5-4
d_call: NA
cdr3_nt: TGTGCCAGCAGCAAAGCAACAAACGCAAACACTGAAGCTTTCTTT
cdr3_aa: CASSKATNANTEAFF

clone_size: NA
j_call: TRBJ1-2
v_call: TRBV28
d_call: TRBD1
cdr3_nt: TGTGCCAGCAGCCTCAGGGGGATCTATGGCTACACCTTC
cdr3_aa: CASSLRGIYGYTF

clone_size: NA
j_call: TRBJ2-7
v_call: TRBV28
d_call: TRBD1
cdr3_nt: TGTGCCAGCAGCATAGGAGGGGACAGGGCCTACGAGCAGTACTTC
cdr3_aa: CASSIGGDRAYEQYF

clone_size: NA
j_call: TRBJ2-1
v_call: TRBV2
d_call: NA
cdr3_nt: TGTGCCAGCAGTGATGTAGTCTCCTACAATGAGCAGTTCTTC
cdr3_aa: CASSDVVSYNEQFF

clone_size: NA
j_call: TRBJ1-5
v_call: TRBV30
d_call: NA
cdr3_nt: TGTGCCTGGAGTGTCCAGAATCAGCCCCAGCATTTT
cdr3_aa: CAWSVQNQPQHF

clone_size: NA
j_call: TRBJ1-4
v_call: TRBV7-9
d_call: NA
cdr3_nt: TGTGCCAGCAGTGTCAAAAATAGGCAGGGAATGTTTTGGGTCGAAAAACTGTTTTTT
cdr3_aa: CASSVKNRQGMFWVEKLFF

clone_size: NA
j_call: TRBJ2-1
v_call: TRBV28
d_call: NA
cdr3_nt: TGTGCCAGCAGTTTTTCCGGCAATGAGCAGTTCTTC
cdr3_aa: CASSFSGNEQFF

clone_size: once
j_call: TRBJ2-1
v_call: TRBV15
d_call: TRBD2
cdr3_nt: TGTGCCACCAGCAGAAGTCCGGGACTAGCGGGCAGCTCCTACAATGAGCAGTTCTTC
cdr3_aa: CATSRSPGLAGSSYNEQFF

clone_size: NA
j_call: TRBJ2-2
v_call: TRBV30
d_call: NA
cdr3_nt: TGTGCCTGGAGTCATACACAGGGAGGGGAGCTGTTTTTT
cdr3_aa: CAWSHTQGGELFF

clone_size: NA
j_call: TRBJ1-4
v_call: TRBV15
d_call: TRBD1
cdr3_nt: TGTGCCACCAGCAGGACTCCGGGACAGCAACTTAATGAAAAACTGTTTTTT
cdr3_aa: CATSRTPGQQLNEKLFF

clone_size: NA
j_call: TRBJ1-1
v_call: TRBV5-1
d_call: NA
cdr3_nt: TGCGCCAGCAGCTTCGACAGGCAGGAAGCTTTCTTT
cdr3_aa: CASSFDRQEAFF

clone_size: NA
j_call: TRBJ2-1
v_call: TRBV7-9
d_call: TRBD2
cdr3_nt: TGTGCCAGCAGCCCCGAACCGCTAGCGGGAGCAAGATACAATGAGCAGTTCTTC
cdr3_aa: CASSPEPLAGARYNEQFF

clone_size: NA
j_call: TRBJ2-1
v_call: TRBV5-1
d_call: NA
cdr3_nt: TGCGCCAGCAGCTTGGGGGAAATGAGGGGTCCATACAATGAGCAGTTCTTC
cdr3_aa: CASSLGEMRGPYNEQFF

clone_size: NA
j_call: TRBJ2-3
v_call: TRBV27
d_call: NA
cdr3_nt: TGTGCCAGCAGTTTCCTGGGCCCGAGCACAGATACGCAGTATTTT
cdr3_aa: CASSFLGPSTDTQYF

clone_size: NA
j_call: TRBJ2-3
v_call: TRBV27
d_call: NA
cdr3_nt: TGTGCCAGCAGTTACCTAGTTGGAGATACGCAGTATTTT
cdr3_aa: CASSYLVGDTQYF

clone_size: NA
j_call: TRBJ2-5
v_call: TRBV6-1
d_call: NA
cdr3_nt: TGTGCCAGCAGGGTATATCCAGGGGATTTCGAGACCCAGTACTTC
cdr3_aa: CASRVYPGDFETQYF